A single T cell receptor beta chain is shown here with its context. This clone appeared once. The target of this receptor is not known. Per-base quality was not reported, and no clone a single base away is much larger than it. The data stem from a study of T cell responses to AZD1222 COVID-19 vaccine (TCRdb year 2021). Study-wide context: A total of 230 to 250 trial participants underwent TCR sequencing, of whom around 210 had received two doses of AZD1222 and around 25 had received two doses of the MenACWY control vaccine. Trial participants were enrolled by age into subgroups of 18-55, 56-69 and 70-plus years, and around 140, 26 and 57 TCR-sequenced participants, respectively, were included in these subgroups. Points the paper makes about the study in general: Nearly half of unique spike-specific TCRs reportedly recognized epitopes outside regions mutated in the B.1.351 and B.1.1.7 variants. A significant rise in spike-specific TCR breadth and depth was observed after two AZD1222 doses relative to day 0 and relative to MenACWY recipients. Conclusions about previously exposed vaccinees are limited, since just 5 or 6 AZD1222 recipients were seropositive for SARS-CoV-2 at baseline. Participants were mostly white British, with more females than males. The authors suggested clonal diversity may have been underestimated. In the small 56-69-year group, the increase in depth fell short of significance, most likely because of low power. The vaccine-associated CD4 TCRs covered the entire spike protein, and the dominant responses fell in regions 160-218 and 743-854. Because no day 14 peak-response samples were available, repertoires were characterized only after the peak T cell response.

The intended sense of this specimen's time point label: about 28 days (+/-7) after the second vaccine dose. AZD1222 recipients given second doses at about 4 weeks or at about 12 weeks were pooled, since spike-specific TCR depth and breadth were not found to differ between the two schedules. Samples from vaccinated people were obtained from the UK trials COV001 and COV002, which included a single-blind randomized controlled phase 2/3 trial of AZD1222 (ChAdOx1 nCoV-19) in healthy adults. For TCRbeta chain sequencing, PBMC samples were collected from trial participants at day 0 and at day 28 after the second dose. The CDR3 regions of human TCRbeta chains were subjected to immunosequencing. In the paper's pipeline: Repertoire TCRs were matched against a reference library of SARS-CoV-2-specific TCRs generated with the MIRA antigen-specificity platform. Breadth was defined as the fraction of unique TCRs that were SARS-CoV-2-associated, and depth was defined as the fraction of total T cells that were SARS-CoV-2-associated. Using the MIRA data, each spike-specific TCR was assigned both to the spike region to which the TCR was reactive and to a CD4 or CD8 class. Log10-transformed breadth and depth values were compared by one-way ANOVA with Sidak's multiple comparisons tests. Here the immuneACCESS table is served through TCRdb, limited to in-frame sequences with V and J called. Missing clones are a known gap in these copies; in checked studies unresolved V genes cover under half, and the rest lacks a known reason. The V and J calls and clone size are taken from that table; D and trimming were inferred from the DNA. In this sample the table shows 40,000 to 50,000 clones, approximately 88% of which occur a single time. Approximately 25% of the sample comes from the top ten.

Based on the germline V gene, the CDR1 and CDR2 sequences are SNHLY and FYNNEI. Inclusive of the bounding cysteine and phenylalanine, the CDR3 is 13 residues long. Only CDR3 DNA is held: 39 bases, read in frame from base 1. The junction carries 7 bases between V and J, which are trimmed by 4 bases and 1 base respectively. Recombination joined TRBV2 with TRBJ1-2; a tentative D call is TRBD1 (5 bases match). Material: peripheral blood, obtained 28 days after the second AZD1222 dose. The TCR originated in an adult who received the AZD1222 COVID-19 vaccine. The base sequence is TGTGCCAGCAGTGGCGGGGGTAACTATGGCTACACCTTC. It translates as CASSGGGNYGYTF.